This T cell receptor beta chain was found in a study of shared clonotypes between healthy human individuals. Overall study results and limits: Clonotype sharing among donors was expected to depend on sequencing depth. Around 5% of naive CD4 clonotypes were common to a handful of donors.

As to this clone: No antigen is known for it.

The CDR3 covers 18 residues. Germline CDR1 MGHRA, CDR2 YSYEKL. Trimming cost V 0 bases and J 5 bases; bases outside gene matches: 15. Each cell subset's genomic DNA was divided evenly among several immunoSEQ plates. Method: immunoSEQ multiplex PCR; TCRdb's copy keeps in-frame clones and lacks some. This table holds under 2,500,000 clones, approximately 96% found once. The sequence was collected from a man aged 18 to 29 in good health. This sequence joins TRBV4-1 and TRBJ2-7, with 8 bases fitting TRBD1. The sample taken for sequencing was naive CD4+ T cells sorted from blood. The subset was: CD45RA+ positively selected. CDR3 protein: CASSQEGQGAPSLHEQYF. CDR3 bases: TGCGCCAGCAGCCAAGAAGGCCAGGGGGCCCCTTCGTTACACGAGCAGTACTTC.